The source of this T cell receptor (beta chain) is a study of monozygotic twins with inflammatory bowel disease. Template-switch reactions added UMIs with a 6-nucleotide sample barcode. Reanalyzing the 5' RACE reads, TCRdb keeps one entry per CDR3 protein, without DNA. The sample has over 200,000 distinct CDR3 sequences, and its top ten clones hold roughly 1.5%. Germline V gene data show CDR1 as SGHDN and CDR2 as FVKESK. The CDR3 contains 14 residues. The sequenced sample was blood. J is TRBJ1-1 and V is TRBV14. The TCR was taken from a human donor with ulcerative colitis or Crohn's disease, or a healthy co-twin of an affected twin (not recorded which). This chain's CDR3 is CASSQGSPRTEAFF. The entire variable domain, with the rest obtained from reference TRBV14 and TRBJ1-1, is as follows: EAGVTQFPSHSVIEKGQTVTLRCDPISGHDNLYWYRRVMGKEIKFLLHFVKESKQDESGMPNNRFLAERTGGTYSTLKVQPAELEDSGVYFCASSQGSPRTEAFFGQGTRLTVV.